The subject of this entry is one T cell receptor (beta chain). Antigen specificity is unknown. The CDR3 is made up of 12 amino acids. The germline gives CDR1 GTSNPN, CDR2 SVGIG (reference sequence). V lost 1 base to trimming and J lost 6 bases, with 10 bases between them. This entry is derived from a study of cytomegalovirus exposure and HLA in healthy donors. Primers included in the PCR were 60 Vbeta and 13 Jbeta primers. Clones were sequenced by immunoSEQ multiplex PCR, and TCRdb holds only the in-frame ones, with some missing. In the table there are about 160,000 clones, approximately 81% of which are singletons. General study results and limits: Previous analysis showed most TCR beta V segments were productive about 87% or about 30% of the time.

The V call is TRBV30, the J call TRBJ2-7; D is perhaps TRBD1 (5 bases). What was sequenced was PBMCs. The origin of this receptor is a man younger than 35 in good health and CMV-seronegative. The CDR3 loop is CAWSASGFEQYF. The CDR3 DNA reads as TGTGCCTGGAGTGCTTCAGGGTTCGAGCAGTACTTC.